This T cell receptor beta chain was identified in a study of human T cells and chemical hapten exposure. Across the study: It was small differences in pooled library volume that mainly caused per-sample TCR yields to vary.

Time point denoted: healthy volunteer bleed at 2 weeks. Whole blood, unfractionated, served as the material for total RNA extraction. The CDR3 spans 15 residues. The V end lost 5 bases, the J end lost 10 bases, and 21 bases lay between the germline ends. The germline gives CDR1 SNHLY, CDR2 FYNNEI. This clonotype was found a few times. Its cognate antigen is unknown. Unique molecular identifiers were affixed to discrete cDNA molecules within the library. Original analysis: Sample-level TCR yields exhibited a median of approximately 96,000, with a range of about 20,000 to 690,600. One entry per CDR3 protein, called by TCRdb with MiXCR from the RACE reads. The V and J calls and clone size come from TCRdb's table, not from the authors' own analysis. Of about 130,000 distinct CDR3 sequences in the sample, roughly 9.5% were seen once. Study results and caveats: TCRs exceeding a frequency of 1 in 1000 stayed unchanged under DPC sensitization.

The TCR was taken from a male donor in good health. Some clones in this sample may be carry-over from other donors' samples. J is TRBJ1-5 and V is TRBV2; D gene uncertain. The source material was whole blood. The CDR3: CASSPDRPAGGPQHF. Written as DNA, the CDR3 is TGTGCCAGCAGTCCGGACCGGCCGGCCGGAGGACCCCAGCATTTT.